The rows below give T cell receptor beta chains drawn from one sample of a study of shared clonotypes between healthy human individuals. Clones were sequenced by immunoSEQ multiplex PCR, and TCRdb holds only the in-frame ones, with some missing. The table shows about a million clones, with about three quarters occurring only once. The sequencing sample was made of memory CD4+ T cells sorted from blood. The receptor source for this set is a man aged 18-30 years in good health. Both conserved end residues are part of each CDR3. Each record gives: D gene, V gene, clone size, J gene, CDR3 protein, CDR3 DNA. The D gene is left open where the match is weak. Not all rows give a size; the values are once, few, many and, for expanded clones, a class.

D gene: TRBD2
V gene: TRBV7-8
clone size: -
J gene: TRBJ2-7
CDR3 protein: CASSLFLAGVNYEQYF
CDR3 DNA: TGTGCCAGCAGCTTATTTCTGGCGGGGGTGAACTACGAGCAGTACTTC

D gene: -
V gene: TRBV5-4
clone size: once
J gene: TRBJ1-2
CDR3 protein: CASSLVGSVWGYTF
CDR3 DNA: TGTGCCAGCAGCTTGGTAGGGTCAGTTTGGGGCTACACCTTC

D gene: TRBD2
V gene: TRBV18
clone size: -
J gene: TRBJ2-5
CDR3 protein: CASSPTQATSGVGSETQYF
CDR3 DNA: TGTGCCAGCTCGCCTACGCAAGCTACTAGCGGGGTGGGGTCGGAGACCCAGTACTTC

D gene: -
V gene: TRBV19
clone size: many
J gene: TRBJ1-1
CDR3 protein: CASSIEGSGNTEAFF
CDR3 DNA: TGTGCCAGTAGTATCGAGGGGTCGGGGAACACTGAAGCTTTCTTT

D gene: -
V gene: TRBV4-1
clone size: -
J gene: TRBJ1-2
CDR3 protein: CASSQEDYTGYGYTF
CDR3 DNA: TGCGCCAGCAGCCAAGAAGATTATACTGGCTATGGCTACACCTTC

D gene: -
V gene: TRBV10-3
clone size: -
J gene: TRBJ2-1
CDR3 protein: CAISEDPSYNEQFF
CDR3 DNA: TGTGCCATCAGTGAAGACCCCTCCTACAATGAGCAGTTCTTC

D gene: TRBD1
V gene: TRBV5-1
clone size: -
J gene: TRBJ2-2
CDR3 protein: CASSSRTGSTGELFF
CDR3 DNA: TGCGCCAGCAGCTCGAGGACAGGGTCCACCGGGGAGCTGTTTTTT

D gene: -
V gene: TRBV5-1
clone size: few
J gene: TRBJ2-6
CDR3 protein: CASSLQGTGANVLTF
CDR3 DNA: TGCGCCAGCAGCTTACAGGGAACTGGGGCCAACGTCCTGACTTTC

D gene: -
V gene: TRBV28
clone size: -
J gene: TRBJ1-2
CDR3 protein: CASRPTRTVGRNYGYTF
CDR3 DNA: TGTGCCAGCAGACCGACCCGGACAGTGGGACGGAACTATGGCTACACCTTC

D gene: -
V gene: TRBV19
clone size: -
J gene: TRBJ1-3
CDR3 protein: CASRVSDSGNTIYF
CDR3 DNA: TGTGCCAGTAGAGTGTCGGATTCTGGAAACACCATATATTTT

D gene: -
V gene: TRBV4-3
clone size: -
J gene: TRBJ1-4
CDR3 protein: CASSTRLTSYATNEKLFF
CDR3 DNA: TGCGCCAGCAGCACGCGATTGACGAGCTATGCAACTAATGAAAAACTGTTTTTT

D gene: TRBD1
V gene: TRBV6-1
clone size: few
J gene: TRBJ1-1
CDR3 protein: CASTRTGRTEAFF
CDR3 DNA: TGTGCCAGCACCAGGACAGGGCGAACTGAAGCTTTCTTT

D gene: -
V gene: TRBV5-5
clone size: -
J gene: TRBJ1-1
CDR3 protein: CASSPISGQGTEAFF
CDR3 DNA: TGTGCCAGCAGCCCTATTTCCGGGCAGGGCACTGAAGCTTTCTTT

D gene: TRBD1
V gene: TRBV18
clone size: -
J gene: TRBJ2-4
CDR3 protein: CASSPGQGGDIQYF
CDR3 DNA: TGTGCCAGCTCTCCTGGACAGGGTGGGGACATTCAGTACTTC

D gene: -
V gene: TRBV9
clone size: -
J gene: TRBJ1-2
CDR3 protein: CASSEGDSYGYTF
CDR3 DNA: TGTGCCAGCAGCGAGGGCGACTCATATGGCTACACCTTC

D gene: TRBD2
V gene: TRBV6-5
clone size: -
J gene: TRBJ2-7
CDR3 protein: CASRRLAGEDEQYF
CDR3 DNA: TGTGCCAGCAGGCGACTAGCGGGAGAGGACGAGCAGTACTTC

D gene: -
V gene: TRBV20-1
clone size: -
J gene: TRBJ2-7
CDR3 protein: CSAKLVYEQYF
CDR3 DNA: TGCAGTGCTAAGCTAGTCTACGAGCAGTACTTC

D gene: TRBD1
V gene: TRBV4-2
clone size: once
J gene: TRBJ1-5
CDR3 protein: CASSQGGQGNGNQPQHF
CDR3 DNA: TGTGCCAGCAGCCAAGGAGGACAGGGGAATGGAAATCAGCCCCAGCATTTT

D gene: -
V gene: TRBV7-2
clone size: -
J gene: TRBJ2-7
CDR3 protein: CASRRTSVEYEQYF
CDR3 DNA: -

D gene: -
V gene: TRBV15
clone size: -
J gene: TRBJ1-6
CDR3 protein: CATKSFWADNSPLHF
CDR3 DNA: TGTGCCACCAAATCCTTTTGGGCCGATAATTCACCCCTCCACTTT

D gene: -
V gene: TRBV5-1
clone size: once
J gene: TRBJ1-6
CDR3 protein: CASSSDSSYNSPLHF
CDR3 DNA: TGCGCCAGCAGCTCGGACAGCTCCTATAATTCACCCCTCCACTTT

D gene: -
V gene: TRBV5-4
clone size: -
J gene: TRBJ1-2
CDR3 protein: CASSLWGGTNYGYTF
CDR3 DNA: TGTGCCAGCAGCTTGTGGGGAGGAACCAACTATGGCTACACCTTC